This T cell receptor beta chain was retrieved from a study of post-analysis software for immune sequencing data. Study-level background: Disease trajectories encompassed relapsing-remitting, secondary progressive and progressive-relapsing multiple sclerosis. Study-level results: Included in a set of four or five TRBV segments more frequent in patients than controls were TRBV5-6, TRBV5-1 and TRBV20-1. Compared with controls, patients showed significantly lower normalized Chao1 diversity. Strong co-clustering by F measure linked samples that shared a preparation batch.

Unique-molecular-identifier-tagged TCR beta cDNA libraries were used. Each sample of about 0.95 to 10 million input T cells yielded about 500,000 cDNA molecules, so each molecule approximated one T cell. TCRdb passed the PCR reads through MiXCR, listing each CDR3 protein once. The sample records roughly 400,000 distinct CDR3 sequences, more than 30% being singletons. A word on this clonotype: Antigen unknown.

Germline values: CDR1 SQVTM, CDR2 ANQGSEA. Trimming shortened V by 4 bases and J by 2 bases, and 20 bases separated the two germline ends. This CDR3 is built from 16 residues. The chain combines TRBV29-1 with TRBJ2-5; D gene ambiguous. The sample taken for sequencing was blood. This clonotype was sampled from a girl aged 2 to 10 with multiple sclerosis. The CDR3 region has the DNA TGCAGCGTTGTGGCGGCGTCAGCAGGCGTACAAGAGACCCAGTACTTC. Its translation is CSVVAASAGVQETQYF.